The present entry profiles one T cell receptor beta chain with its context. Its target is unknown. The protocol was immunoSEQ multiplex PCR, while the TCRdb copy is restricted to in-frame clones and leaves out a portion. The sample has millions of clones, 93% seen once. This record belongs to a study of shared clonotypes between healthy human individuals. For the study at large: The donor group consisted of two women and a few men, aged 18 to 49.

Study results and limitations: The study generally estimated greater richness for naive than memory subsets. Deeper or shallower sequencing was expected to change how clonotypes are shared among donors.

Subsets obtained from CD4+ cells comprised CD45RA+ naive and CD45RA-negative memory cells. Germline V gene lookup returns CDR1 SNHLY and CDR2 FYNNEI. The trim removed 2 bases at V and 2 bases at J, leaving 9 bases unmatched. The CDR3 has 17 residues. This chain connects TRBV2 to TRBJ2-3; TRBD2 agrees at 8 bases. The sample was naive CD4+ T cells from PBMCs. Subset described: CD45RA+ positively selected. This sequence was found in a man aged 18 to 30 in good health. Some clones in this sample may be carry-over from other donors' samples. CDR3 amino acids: CASSERWGSGNTDTQYF. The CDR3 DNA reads TGTGCCAGCAGTGAAAGGTGGGGTAGCGGGAACACAGATACGCAGTATTTT.